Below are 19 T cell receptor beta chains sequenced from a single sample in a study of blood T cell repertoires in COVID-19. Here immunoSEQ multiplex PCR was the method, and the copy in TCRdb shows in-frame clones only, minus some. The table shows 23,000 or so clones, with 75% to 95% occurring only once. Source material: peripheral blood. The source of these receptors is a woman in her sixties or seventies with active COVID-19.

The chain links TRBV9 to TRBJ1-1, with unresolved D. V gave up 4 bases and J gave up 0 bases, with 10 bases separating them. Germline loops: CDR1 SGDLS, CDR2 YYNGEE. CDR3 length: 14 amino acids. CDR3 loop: CASSPEGLNTEAFF. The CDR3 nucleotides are TGTGCCAGCAGCCCCGAGGGTCTGAACACTGAAGCTTTCTTT. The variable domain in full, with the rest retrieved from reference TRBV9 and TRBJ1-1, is DSGVTQTPKHLITATGQRVTLRCSPRSGDLSVYWYQQSLDQGLQFLIQYYNGEERAKGNILERFSAQQFPDLHSELNLSSLELGDSALYFCASSPEGLNTEAFFGQGTRLTVV.

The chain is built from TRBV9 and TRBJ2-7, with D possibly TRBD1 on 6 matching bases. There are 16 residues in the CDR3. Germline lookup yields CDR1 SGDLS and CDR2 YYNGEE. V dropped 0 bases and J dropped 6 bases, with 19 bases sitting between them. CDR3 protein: CASSVAGTNLIGEQYF. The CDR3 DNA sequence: TGTGCCAGCAGCGTAGCTGGGACAAACTTGATTGGCGAGCAGTACTTC.

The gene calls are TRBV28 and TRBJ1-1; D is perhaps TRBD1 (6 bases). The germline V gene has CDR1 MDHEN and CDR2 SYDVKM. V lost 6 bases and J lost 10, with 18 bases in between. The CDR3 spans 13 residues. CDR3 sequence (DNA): TGTGCCAGCAGATATTCCTCCGGGGGGCGAGCTTTCTTT. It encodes CASRYSSGGRAFF.

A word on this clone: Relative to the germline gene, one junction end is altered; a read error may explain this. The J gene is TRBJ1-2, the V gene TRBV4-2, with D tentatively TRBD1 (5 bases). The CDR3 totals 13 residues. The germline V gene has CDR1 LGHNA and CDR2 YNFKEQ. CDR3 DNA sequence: TGTGCCAGCAGCCAAGATACGGGGGGTTTATTCGCCTTC. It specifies CASSQDTGGLFAF.

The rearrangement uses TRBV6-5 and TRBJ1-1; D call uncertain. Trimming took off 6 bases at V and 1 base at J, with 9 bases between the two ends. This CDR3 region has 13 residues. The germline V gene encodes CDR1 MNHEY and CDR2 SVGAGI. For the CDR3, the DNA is TGTGCCAGCAGAATAGATACGAACACTGAAGCTTTCTTT. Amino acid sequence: CASRIDTNTEAFF.

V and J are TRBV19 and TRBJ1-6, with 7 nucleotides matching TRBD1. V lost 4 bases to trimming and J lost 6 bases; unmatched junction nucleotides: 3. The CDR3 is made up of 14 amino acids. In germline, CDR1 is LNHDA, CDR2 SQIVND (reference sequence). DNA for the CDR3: TGTGCCAGTAGTACCGGGACAGCTAATTCACCCCTCCACTTT. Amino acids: CASSTGTANSPLHF.

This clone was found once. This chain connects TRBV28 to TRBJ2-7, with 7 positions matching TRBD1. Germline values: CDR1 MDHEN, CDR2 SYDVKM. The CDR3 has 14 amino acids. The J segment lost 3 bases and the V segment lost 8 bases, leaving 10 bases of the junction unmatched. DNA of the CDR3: TGTGCCAGCTCCACCTTAACAGGGGTCTACGAGCAGTACTTC. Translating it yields CASSTLTGVYEQYF.

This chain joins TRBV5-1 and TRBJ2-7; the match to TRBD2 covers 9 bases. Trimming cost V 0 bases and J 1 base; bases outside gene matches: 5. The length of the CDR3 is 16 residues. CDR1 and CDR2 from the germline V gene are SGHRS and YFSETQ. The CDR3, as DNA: TGCGCCAGCAGCTTGGGGATAGCGGGAGATTCCTACGAGCAGTACTTC. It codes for CASSLGIAGDSYEQYF.

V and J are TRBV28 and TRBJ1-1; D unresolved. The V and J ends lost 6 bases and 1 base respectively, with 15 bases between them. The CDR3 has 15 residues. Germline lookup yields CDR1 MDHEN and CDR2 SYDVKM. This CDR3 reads CASSYTLAWNTEAFF. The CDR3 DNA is TGTGCCAGCAGCTATACTCTTGCTTGGAACACTGAAGCTTTCTTT.

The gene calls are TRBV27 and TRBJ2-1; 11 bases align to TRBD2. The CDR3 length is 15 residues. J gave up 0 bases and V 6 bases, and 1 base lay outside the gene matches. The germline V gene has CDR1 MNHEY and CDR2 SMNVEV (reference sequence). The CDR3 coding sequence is TGTGCCAGCAGGCTAGCGGGAGGCTCCTACAATGAGCAGTTCTTC. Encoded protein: CASRLAGGSYNEQFF.

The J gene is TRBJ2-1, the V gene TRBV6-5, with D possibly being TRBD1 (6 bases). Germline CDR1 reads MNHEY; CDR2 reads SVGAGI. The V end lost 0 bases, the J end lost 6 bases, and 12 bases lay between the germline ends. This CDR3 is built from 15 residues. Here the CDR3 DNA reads TGTGCCAGCAGTTACTCATGGACAGTTGGCAATGAGCAGTTCTTC. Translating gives CASSYSWTVGNEQFF.

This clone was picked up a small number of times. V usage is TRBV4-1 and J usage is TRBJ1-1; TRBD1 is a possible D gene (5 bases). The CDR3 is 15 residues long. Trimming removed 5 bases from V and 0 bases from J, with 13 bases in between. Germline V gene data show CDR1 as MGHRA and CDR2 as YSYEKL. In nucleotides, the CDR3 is TGCGCCAGCAGCTCACAAATGGGGCTGAACACTGAAGCTTTCTTT. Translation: CASSSQMGLNTEAFF.

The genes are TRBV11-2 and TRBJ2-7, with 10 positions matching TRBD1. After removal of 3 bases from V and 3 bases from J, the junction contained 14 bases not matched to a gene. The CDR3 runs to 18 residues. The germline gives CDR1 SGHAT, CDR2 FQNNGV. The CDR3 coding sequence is TGTGCCAGCAGCTTCCGCCCGCCGGGACAGGGGCCCCACTACGAGCAGTACTTC. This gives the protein CASSFRPPGQGPHYEQYF.

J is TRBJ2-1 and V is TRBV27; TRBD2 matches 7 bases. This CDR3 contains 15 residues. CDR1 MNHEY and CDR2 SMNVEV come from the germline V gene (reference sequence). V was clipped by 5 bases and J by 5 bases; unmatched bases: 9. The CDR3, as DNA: TGTGCCAGCAGTCACGGGACCGCGGGAGACAATGAGCAGTTCTTC. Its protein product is CASSHGTAGDNEQFF.

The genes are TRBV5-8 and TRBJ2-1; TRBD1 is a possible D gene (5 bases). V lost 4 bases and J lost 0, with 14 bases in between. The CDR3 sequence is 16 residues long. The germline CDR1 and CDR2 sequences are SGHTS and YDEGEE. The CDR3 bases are TGTGCCAGCAGCCTCCTCTCAGGGATCTCCTACAATGAGCAGTTCTTC. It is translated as CASSLLSGISYNEQFF.

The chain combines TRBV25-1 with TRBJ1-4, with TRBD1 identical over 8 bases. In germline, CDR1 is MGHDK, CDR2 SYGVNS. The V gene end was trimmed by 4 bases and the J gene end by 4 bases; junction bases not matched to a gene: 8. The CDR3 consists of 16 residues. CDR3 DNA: TGTGCCAGCAGTGCTGCCGGACAGGGCTTTAATGAAAAACTGTTTTTT. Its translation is CASSAAGQGFNEKLFF.

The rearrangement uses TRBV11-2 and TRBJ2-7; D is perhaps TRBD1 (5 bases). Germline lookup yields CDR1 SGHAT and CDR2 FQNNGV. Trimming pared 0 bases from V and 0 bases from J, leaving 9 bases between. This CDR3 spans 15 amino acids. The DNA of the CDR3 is TGTGCCAGCAGCTTAGACAGGGTTCCCTCCTACGAGCAGTACTTC. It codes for CASSLDRVPSYEQYF.

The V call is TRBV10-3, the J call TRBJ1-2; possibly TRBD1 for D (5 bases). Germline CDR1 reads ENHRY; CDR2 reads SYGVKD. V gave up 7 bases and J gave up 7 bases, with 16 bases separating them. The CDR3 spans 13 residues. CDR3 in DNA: TGTGCCATCACCCAGGGACGGGAGGGTGGCTACACCTTC. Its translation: CAITQGREGGYTF.

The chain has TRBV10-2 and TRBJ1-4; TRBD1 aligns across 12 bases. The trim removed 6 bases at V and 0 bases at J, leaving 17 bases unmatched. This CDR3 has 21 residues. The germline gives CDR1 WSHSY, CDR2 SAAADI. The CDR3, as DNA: TGCGCCAGCAGCTCCGGGACAGGGGGCTTCTCCACCTTCGCAACTAATGAAAAACTGTTTTTT. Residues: CASSSGTGGFSTFATNEKLFF.